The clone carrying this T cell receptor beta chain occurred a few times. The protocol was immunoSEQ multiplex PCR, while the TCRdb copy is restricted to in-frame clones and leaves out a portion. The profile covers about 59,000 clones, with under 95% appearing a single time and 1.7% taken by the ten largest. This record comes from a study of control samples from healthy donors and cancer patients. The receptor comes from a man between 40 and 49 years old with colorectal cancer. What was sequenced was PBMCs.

In nucleotides, the CDR3 is TGTGCCAGCAGCTTTAGGGGCGGCTACACCTTC. Translated: CASSFRGGYTF. The V call is TRBV11-2, the J call TRBJ1-2, with D possibly TRBD1 on 5 matching bases. The CDR3 is 11 amino acids. Looked up from germline, CDR1 is SGHAT and CDR2 is FQNNGV. Trimming shortened V by 3 bases and J by 8 bases, and 7 bases separated the two germline ends.